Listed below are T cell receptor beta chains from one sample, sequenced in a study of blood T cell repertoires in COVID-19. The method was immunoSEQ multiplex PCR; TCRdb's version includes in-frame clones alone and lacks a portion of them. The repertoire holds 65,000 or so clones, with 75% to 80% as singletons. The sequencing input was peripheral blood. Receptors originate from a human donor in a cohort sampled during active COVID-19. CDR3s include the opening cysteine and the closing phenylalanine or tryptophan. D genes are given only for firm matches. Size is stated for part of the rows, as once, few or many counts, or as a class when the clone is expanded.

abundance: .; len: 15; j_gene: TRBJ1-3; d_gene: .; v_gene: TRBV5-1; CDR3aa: CASSLGGQSGNTIYF; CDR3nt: TGCGCCAGCAGCTTGGGGGGACAATCAGGAAACACCATATATTTT
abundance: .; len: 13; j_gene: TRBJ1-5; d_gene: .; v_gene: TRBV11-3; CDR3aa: CASSFGVGQPQHF; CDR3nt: TGTGCCAGCAGCTTCGGGGTCGGTCAGCCCCAGCATTTT
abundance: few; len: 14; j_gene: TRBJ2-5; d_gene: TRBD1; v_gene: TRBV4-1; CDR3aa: CASSQGTGAETQYF; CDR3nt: TGCGCCAGCAGCCAGGGGACAGGCGCGGAGACCCAGTACTTC
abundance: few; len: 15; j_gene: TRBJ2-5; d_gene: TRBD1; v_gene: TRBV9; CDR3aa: CASSPGTVWGETQYF; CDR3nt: TGTGCCAGCAGCCCAGGGACAGTCTGGGGAGAGACCCAGTACTTC
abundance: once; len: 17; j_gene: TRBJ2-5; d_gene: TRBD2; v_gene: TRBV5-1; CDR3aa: CASRQSSSSGRIETQYF; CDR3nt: TGCGCCAGCAGACAATCAAGCTCTAGCGGGAGAATCGAGACCCAGTACTTC
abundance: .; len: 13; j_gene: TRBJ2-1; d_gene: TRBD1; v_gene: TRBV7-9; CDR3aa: CASQGARYNEQFF; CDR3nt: TGTGCCAGCCAGGGGGCGCGCTACAATGAGCAGTTCTTC
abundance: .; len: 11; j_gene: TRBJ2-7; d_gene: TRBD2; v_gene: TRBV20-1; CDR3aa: CSSQRGSVQYF; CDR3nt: TGCAGTTCCCAGCGGGGATCGGTGCAGTACTTC
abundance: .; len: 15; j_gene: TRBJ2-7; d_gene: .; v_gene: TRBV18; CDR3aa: CASSSKQGSPYEQYF; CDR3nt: TGTGCCAGCTCATCGAAACAGGGTTCACCCTACGAGCAGTACTTC
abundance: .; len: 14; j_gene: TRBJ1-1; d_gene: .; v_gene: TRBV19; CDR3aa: CASSIKDRDGGSFF; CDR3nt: TGTGCCAGTAGTATAAAGGACCGGGACGGGGGGTCTTTCTTT
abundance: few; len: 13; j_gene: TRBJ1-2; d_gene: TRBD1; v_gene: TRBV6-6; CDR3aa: CASSGTGDYGYTF; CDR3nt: TGTGCCAGCAGCGGGACAGGGGACTATGGCTACACCTTC
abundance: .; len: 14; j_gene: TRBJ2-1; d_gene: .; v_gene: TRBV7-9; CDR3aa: CASSYGTDDSEQFF; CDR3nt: TGTGCCAGCAGCTACGGGACTGATGATTCGGAGCAGTTCTTC
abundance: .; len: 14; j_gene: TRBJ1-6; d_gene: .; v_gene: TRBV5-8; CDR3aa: CASSLGRENSPLHF; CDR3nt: TGTGCCAGCAGCTTGGGCAGGGAAAATTCACCCCTCCACTTT
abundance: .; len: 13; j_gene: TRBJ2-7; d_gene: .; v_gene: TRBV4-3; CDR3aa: CASSQDLPYEQYF; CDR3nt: TGCGCCAGCAGCCAAGATCTTCCCTACGAGCAGTACTTC
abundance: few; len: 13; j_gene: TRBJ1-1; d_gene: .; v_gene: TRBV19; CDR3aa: CASSIKPGTEAFF; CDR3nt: TGTGCCAGTAGTATAAAGCCGGGGACTGAAGCTTTCTTT
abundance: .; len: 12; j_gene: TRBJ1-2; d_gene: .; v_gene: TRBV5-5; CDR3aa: CASSLDTYGYTF; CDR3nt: TGTGCCAGCAGCTTGGATACATATGGCTACACCTTC
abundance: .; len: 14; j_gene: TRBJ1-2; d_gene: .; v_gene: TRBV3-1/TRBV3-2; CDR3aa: CASSQGASNYGYTF; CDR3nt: TGTGCCAGCAGCCAGGGGGCCAGTAACTATGGCTACACCTTC
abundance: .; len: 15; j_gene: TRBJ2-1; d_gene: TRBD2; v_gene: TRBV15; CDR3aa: CATSRGGLAGSEQFF; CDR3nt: TGTGCCACCAGCAGAGGGGGACTAGCGGGGAGTGAGCAGTTCTTC
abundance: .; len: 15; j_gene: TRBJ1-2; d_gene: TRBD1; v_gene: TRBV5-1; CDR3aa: CASTSGQASIYGYTF; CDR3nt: TGCGCCAGCACCTCGGGACAGGCCAGCATCTATGGCTACACCTTC
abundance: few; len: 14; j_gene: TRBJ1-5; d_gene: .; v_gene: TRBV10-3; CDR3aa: CASGREGSNQPQHF; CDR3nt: TGTGCTTCCGGGAGGGAGGGAAGCAATCAGCCCCAGCATTTT
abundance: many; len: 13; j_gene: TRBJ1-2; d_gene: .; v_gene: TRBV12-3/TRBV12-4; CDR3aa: CASSLNRNYGYTF; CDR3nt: TGTGCCAGCAGTTTGAACCGGAACTATGGCTACACCTTC
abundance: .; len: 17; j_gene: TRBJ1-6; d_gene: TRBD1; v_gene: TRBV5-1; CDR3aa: CASSSGTGGSYNSPLHF; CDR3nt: TGCGCCAGCAGCAGCGGGACAGGGGGGAGCTATAATTCACCCCTCCACTTT
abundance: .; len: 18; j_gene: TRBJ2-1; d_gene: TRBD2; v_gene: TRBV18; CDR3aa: CASSPPNSGRAGYNEQFF; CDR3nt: TGTGCCAGCTCACCACCGAATAGCGGGAGGGCGGGTTACAATGAGCAGTTCTTC
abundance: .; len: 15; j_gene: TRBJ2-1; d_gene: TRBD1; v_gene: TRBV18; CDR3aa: CASSLGTGLMNEQFF; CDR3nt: TGTGCCAGCTCACTAGGGACAGGGTTAATGAATGAGCAGTTCTTC
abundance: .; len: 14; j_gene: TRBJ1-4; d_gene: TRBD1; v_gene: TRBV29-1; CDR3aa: CSVEDGQGGEKLFF; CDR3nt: TGCAGCGTTGAAGATGGGCAGGGGGGCGAAAAACTGTTTTTT
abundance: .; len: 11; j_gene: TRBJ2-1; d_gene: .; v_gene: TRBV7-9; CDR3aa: CASSPVGEQFF; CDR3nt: TGTGCCAGCAGCCCCGTCGGGGAGCAGTTCTTC
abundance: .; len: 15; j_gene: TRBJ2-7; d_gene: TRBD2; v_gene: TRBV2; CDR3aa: CASSDAAAGEYEQYF; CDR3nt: TGTGCCAGCAGTGATGCGGCAGCGGGAGAATACGAGCAGTACTTC
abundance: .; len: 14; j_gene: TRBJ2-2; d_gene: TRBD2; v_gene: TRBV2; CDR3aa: CASSSGGNTGELFF; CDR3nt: TGTGCCAGCAGTAGCGGGGGGAACACCGGGGAGCTGTTTTTT
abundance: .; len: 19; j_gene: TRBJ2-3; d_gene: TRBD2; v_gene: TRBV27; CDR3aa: CASSSRPPTSGRAADTQYF; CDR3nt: TGTGCCAGCAGTTCCCGCCCCCCGACTAGCGGGAGGGCCGCCGATACGCAGTATTTT
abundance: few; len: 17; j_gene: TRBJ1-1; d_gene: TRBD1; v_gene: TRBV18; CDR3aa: CASSPLGQGTRNTEAFF; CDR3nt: TGTGCCAGCTCACCACTGGGACAGGGGACACGAAACACTGAAGCTTTCTTT
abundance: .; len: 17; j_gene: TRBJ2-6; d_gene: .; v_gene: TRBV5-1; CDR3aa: CASSLQGTLSGANVLTF; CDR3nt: TGCGCCAGCAGCTTGCAGGGGACCCTCTCTGGGGCCAACGTCCTGACTTTC
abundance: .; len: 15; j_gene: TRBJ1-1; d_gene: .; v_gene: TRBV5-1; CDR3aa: CASSLVPGADTEAFF; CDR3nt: TGCGCCAGCAGCTTGGTCCCAGGGGCTGACACTGAAGCTTTCTTT
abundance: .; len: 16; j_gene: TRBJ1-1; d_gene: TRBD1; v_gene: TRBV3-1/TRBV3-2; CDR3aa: CASSAQTGKGFAEAFF; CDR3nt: TGTGCCAGCAGCGCTCAGACAGGGAAGGGGTTTGCTGAAGCTTTCTTT
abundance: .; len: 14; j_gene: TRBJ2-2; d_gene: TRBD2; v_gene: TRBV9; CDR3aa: CASRGLAGAGELFF; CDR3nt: TGTGCCAGCAGGGGACTAGCGGGAGCCGGGGAGCTGTTTTTT
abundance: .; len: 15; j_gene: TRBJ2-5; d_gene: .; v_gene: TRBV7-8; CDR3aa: CASSLVGGTATTQYF; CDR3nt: TGTGCCAGCAGCTTAGTAGGGGGGACAGCAACGACCCAGTACTTC
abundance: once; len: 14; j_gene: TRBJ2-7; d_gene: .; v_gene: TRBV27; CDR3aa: CASRPSSHWREQYF; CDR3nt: TGTGCCAGCAGGCCCTCTTCCCATTGGAGGGAGCAGTACTTC
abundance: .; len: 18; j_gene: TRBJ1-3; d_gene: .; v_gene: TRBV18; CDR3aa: CASSPSFGEAASGNTIYF; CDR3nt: TGTGCCAGCTCACCAAGTTTTGGGGAGGCGGCCTCTGGAAACACCATATATTTT
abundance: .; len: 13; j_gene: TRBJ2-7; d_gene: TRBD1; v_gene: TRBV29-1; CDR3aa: CSVVGQGGYEQYF; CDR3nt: TGCAGCGTTGTGGGACAGGGGGGCTACGAGCAGTACTTC
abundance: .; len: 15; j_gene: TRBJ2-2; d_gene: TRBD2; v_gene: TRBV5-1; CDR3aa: CASSFLAGAGGELFF; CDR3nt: TGCGCCAGCAGCTTCCTAGCGGGAGCGGGCGGGGAGCTGTTTTTT
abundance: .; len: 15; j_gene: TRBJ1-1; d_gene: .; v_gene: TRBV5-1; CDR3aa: CASSSRNSGETEAFF; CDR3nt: TGCGCCAGCAGCAGCCGGAACTCAGGGGAGACTGAAGCTTTCTTT
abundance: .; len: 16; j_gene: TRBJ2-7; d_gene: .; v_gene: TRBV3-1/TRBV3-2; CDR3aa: CASSQGTGGVSYEQYF; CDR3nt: TGTGCCAGCAGCCAGGGGACTGGTGGGGTATCTTACGAGCAGTACTTC
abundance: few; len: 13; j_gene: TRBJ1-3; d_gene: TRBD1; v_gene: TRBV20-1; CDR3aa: CSASPGGGNTIYF; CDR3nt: TGCAGTGCTAGTCCAGGGGGAGGAAACACCATATATTTT
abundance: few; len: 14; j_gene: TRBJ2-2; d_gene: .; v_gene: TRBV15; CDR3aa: CATSREGRAGELFF; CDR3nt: TGTGCCACCAGCAGAGAAGGCAGGGCCGGGGAGCTGTTTTTT
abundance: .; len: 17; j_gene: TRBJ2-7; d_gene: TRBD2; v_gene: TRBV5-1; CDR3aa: CASSFGTSGRSSYEQYF; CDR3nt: TGCGCCAGCAGCTTCGGGACTAGCGGGAGGAGCTCCTACGAGCAGTACTTC
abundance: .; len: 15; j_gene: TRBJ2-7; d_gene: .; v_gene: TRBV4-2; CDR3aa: CASSTTRFSSYEQYF; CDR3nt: TGTGCCAGCAGCACGACTAGGTTTTCCTCCTACGAGCAGTACTTC
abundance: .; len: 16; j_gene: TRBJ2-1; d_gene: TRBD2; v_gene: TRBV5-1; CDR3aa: CASSHGLAGAYNEQFF; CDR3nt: TGCGCCAGCAGCCATGGACTAGCGGGGGCTTACAATGAGCAGTTCTTC
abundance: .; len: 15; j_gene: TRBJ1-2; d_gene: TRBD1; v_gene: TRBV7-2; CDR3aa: CASSLMGVGQGGYTF; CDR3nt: TGTGCCAGCAGCTTAATGGGCGTGGGACAGGGGGGCTACACCTTC
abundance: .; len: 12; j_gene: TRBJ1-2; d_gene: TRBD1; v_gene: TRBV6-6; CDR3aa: CATTGTGIGYTF; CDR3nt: TGTGCCACTACAGGGACAGGGATAGGCTACACCTTC
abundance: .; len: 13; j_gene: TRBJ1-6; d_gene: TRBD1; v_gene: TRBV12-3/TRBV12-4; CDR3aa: CASSLTGDSPLHF; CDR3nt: TGTGCCAGCAGTTTGACAGGGGATTCACCCCTCCACTTT